Below are 13 T cell receptor beta chains sequenced from a single sample in a study of beta chain features in type 1 diabetes. General study points: Across all four CD4+ subsets, people with type 1 diabetes showed modestly shorter TCRB CDR3s.

Their recognized antigens are unknown. The whole isolated RNA underwent reverse transcription, so sequencing captured expressed TCRB transcripts. TCRdb's copy holds only in-frame clones and misses some; the assay was immunoSEQ multiplex PCR. This table has 100,000 to 150,000 clones, approximately 10% appearing once. Sequenced material: central memory CD4+ T cells from blood. The receptors originated from a man aged 25 to 40 with type 1 diabetes.

V is TRBV7-9 and J is TRBJ1-5, with 11 bases aligning to TRBD1. J lost 7 bases, V lost 3 bases, and 14 bases had no gene match. The CDR3 spans 18 residues. In germline, CDR1 is SEHNR, CDR2 FQNEAQ (reference sequence). The CDR3 sequence: CASSLTRKDRGRGQPQHF. CDR3 DNA: TGTGCCAGCAGCTTGACAAGAAAGGACAGGGGGCGAGGACAGCCCCAGCATTTT.

The CDR3 region is CASSCDIRDTEKGTEAFF. Here the CDR3 DNA reads TGTGCCAGCAGCTGCGACATCCGGGACACGGAAAAGGGGACTGAAGCTTTCTTT. The chain joins TRBV21-1 to TRBJ1-1; the D segment call TRBD1 is taken from the table without a DNA check. TRBV21-1 is assigned pseudogene status. CDR3 length: 18 amino acids.

The sample holds a few counts of this clone. This chain uses TRBV18 with TRBJ2-6, with D tentatively TRBD1 (6 bases). The CDR3 is made up of 19 amino acids. Germline-derived CDR1 and CDR2 are KGHSH and LQKENI. Between the trimmed V and J ends, which lost 6 bases and 0 bases, there was a span of 21 bases. CDR3 amino acids: CASSGLLLTGHSGANVLTF. Written as DNA, the CDR3 is TGTGCCAGCTCCGGACTTCTGTTGACAGGCCACTCTGGGGCCAACGTCCTGACTTTC.

This clone was counted only a few times. This chain connects TRBV7-2 to TRBJ2-2; D is uncertain. This CDR3 spans 13 amino acids. Trimming removed 8 bases from V and 1 base from J, with 8 bases in between. Per germline, CDR1 SGHTA and CDR2 FQGNSA. The CDR3 reads CASSAVNTGELFF. The CDR3 DNA follows: TGTGCCAGCTCGGCGGTGAACACCGGGGAGCTGTTTTTT.

Many counts were recorded for this clone. The chain couples TRBV4-2 to TRBJ2-7, with D unresolved. Germline CDR1 reads LGHNA; CDR2 reads YNFKEQ. The ends were cut back, 0 bases at V and 1 base at J, with 10 bases in the middle. The CDR3 runs to 15 residues. CDR3 amino acids: CASSQDWRRSYEQYF. CDR3 DNA sequence: TGTGCCAGCAGCCAAGATTGGCGGCGGTCCTACGAGCAGTACTTC.

The chain recombines TRBV2 with TRBJ2-1, with 7 nucleotides matching TRBD2. Germline CDR1 and CDR2: SNHLY and FYNNEI. The CDR3 is 13 amino acids. Trimming cost V 3 bases and J 7 bases; bases outside gene matches: 3. As DNA, the CDR3 is TGTGCCAGCAGTGAGATGGGGGGGAATGAGCAGTTCTTC. Protein sequence: CASSEMGGNEQFF.

The rearrangement links TRBV2 to TRBJ1-1, with 9 bases that match TRBD1. J gave up 0 bases and V 7 bases, and 3 bases lay outside the gene matches. There are 14 residues in the CDR3. Germline values: CDR1 SNHLY, CDR2 FYNNEI. The CDR3 region has the DNA TGTGCCAGCACCCGGACAGGGGTGAACACTGAAGCTTTCTTT. It translates to CASTRTGVNTEAFF.

The chain uses TRBV28 and TRBJ2-5; 10 nucleotides agree with TRBD1. The J call is doubtful: the DNA matches TRBJ2-7 better. The CDR3 consists of 14 residues. CDR1 is MDHEN and CDR2 is SYDVKM in the germline V gene. CDR3: CASTQTGGWDEQYF. CDR3 nucleotide sequence: TGTGCCAGCACACAGACAGGGGGCTGGGACGAGCAGTACTTC.

This clone was recorded a few times. This chain joins TRBV9 and TRBJ2-2, with a tentative D call TRBD2 (5 bases). The CDR3 covers 15 residues. The germline CDR1 and CDR2 sequences are SGDLS and YYNGEE. Trimming left V 1 base short and J 0 bases short, with 7 bases between. The CDR3 nucleotides are TGTGCCAGCAGCGTAACGGGATCGAACACCGGGGAGCTGTTTTTT. Its protein product is CASSVTGSNTGELFF.

This clone was seen a single time. CDR3 residues: CASSLARTANIQYF. The DNA for the CDR3 is TGTGCCAGCAGCTTAGCACGGACAGCAAACATTCAGTACTTC. The chain has TRBV11-3 and TRBJ2-4, with TRBD1 as a possible D gene (6 bases). The length of the CDR3 is 14 residues. Per germline, CDR1 SGHNT and CDR2 YENEEA. V lost 1 base to trimming and J lost 6 bases, with 10 bases between them.

This clone was seen a few times. CDR3 nucleotide sequence: TGTGCCATCAGTGGGACTAGCGGGCCCCAAGAGACCCAGTACTTC. Amino acids: CAISGTSGPQETQYF. The chain is built from TRBV10-3 and TRBJ2-5; TRBD2 matches at 11 bases. Germline V CDR1 and CDR2: ENHRY, SYGVKD. Unmatched junction bases numbered 2, after V lost 4 bases and J lost 1 base. This CDR3 has 15 amino acids.

The chain has TRBV15 and TRBJ1-2; D is unclear. CDR1 and CDR2 from the germline V gene are LNHNV and YYDKDF (reference sequence). V gave up 6 bases and J gave up 5 bases, with 16 bases separating them. The CDR3 is 14 amino acids. This chain's CDR3 is CATSPGLTGYGYTF. In DNA form, the CDR3 reads TGTGCCACCAGTCCCGGATTGACGGGGTATGGCTACACCTTC.

This rearrangement joins TRBV28 to TRBJ1-3; possibly TRBD1 for D (5 bases). V was clipped by 1 base and J by 0 bases, with 7 bases between them. The CDR3 totals 15 residues. Germline CDR1 is MDHEN and CDR2 is SYDVKM. In DNA form, the CDR3 reads TGTGCCAGCAGTTTATCCGACAGCTCTGGAAACACCATATATTTT. This translates into CASSLSDSSGNTIYF.